These 10 T cell receptor beta chains share one sample of origin, sequenced in a study of cytomegalovirus exposure and HLA in healthy donors. The PCR was carried out with 60 Vbeta primers and 13 Jbeta primers. Profiled with immunoSEQ multiplex PCR; TCRdb holds only in-frame clones, not every one. The sample records fewer than 250,000 clones, 82% being singletons. Sequenced input: PBMCs. These receptors were obtained from a man between 40 and 49 years old in good health and CMV-seropositive.

The V call is TRBV11-3, the J call TRBJ2-1, with D tentatively TRBD1 (6 bases). The CDR3 extends over 15 amino acids. Germline V CDR1 and CDR2: SGHNT, YENEEA. Trimming stripped 1 base from V and 9 bases from J, with 16 bases between. The CDR3 sequence: CASSLVPVRGREQFF. In DNA, the CDR3 is TGTGCCAGCAGCTTAGTTCCCGTCAGGGGCCGTGAGCAGTTCTTC.

The J gene is TRBJ2-1, the V gene TRBV7-9, with TRBD2 as a possible D gene (6 bases). The V and J ends lost 5 bases and 2 bases respectively, with 16 bases between them. This CDR3 contains 16 residues. In germline, CDR1 is SEHNR, CDR2 FQNEAQ (reference sequence). In nucleotides, the CDR3 is TGTGCCAGCAGCCGCGTTAGCGGCGGGGCCTACAATGAGCAGTTCTTC. Its protein is CASSRVSGGAYNEQFF.

V usage is TRBV29-1 and J usage is TRBJ2-5, with 7 bases matching TRBD1. CDR3 length equals 16 residues. V shed 3 bases and J 2 bases; nucleotides not matched to a gene: 12. The germline V gene encodes CDR1 SQVTM and CDR2 ANQGSEA. DNA of the CDR3: TGCAGCGTTGATACTTGGGGACAGAGGGGACAAGAGACCCAGTACTTC. It specifies CSVDTWGQRGQETQYF. The full variable domain, completed using reference TRBV29-1 and TRBJ2-5, is SAVISQKPSRDICQRGTSLTIQCQVDSQVTMMFWYRQQPGQSLTLIATANQGSEATYESGFVIDKFPISRPNLTFSTLTVSNMSPEDSSIYLCSVDTWGQRGQETQYFGPGTRLLVL.

The chain is built from TRBV19 and TRBJ2-2, with TRBD2 matching over 7 bases. J was trimmed by 2 bases and V by 7 bases; bases with no gene match: 4. The CDR3 is made up of 14 amino acids. Germline CDR1 LNHDA, CDR2 SQIVND (reference sequence). CDR3 sequence reads: CASMGGGNTGELFF. CDR3 sequence (DNA): TGTGCCAGTATGGGGGGGGGAAACACCGGGGAGCTGTTTTTT.

DNA of the CDR3: TGTGCCTGGGGGAGGGGGAATCAGCCCCAGCATTTT. Its protein is CAWGRGNQPQHF. The chain recombines TRBV30 with TRBJ1-5; D is perhaps TRBD1 (6 bases). The CDR3 has 12 amino acids. The ends were cut back, 5 bases at V and 4 bases at J, with 9 bases in the middle. In germline, CDR1 is GTSNPN, CDR2 SVGIG (reference sequence).

A few counts support this clone. The DNA for the CDR3 is TGTGCCAGCAGTGGTTTGAAAGCGCCCCAGCATTTT. Protein: CASSGLKAPQHF. The chain couples TRBV6-1 to TRBJ1-5; no clear D gene. This CDR3 is 12 amino acids long. From germline, CDR1 is MNHNS and CDR2 SASEGT. Trimming removed 4 bases at V and 9 bases at J, with 10 bases between.

The rearrangement uses TRBV12-5 and TRBJ2-3, with TRBD1 as a possible D gene (5 bases). The CDR3 runs to 12 residues. Germline V gene sequence: CDR1 LGHNT, CDR2 FRNRAP. V lost 1 base to trimming and J lost 15 bases, with 14 bases between them. The CDR3 DNA reads TGTGCTAGTGGTTTGGGCCCTGGGTGGGGCTATTTT. As protein: CASGLGPGWGYF. Full variable domain (outside the CDR3, taken from reference TRBV12-5 and TRBJ2-3): DARVTQTPRHKVTEMGQEVTMRCQPILGHNTVFWYRQTMMQGLELLAYFRNRAPLDDSGMPKDRFSAEMPDATLATLKIQPSEPRDSAVYFCASGLGPGWGYFGPGTRLTVL.

In this sample, this clone turned up a few times. The chain couples TRBV14 to TRBJ1-2; a possible D gene is TRBD1 (5 bases). CDR3 length: 13 residues. With 4 bases removed from V and 1 base from J, the gap between germline ends came to 7 bases. Germline values: CDR1 SGHDN, CDR2 FVKESK. The CDR3 bases are TGTGCCAGCAGCCGAGACAGTAACTATGGCTACACCTTC. It encodes CASSRDSNYGYTF.

The V gene is TRBV18, the J gene TRBJ1-1; the match to TRBD1 covers 9 bases. Germline CDR1 reads KGHSH; CDR2 reads LQKENI. This CDR3 region has 15 residues. With V trimmed by 5 bases and J by 4 bases, 8 bases remained unmatched. CDR3 in amino acids: CASSLGQGGVTEAFF. The CDR3, as DNA: TGTGCCAGCTCATTGGGACAGGGTGGTGTCACTGAAGCTTTCTTT.

The chain recombines TRBV6-6 with TRBJ2-2; 8 positions match TRBD2. J gave up 0 bases and V 4 bases, and 4 bases lay outside the gene matches. Germline V gives CDR1 MNHNY, CDR2 SVGAGI (reference sequence). This CDR3 contains 16 residues. Written as DNA, the CDR3 is TGTGCCAGCAGTTTCCGACTAGCGTCGAACACCGGGGAGCTGTTTTTT. Amino acids: CASSFRLASNTGELFF.